The present T cell receptor beta chain was sequenced within a study of CD8+CD57+ T cells in acquired aplastic anemia. Study-level findings and limits: Patients showed no significant difference from controls in CD8+ Simpson's diversity. It was found that some 30 CD8+ CDR3 sequences were shared between patients and controls. Lower repertoire diversity than in total CD4+ and CD8+ pools was seen for CD8+CD57+ cells in patients.

This clonotype was observed at least ten times. What it recognizes is unknown. Sequencing involved patients with CD8+CD57+ cell expansion previously shown by flow cytometry. When blood sampling took place, the patients had received no therapy. Beads enriched the CD8+CD57+ cells, and these gave a mean 1.6 ug DNA. Genomic DNA was employed as the template in profiling TCR beta VDJ and CDR3. One entry per CDR3 protein, called by TCRdb with MiXCR from the reads. The table lists around 21,000 distinct CDR3 sequences, around 40% of them singletons. CDR3 length: 15 amino acids. CDR1 and CDR2 (germline): LGHNA, YNFKEQ. V lost 1 base and J lost 3, with 13 bases in between.

The rearrangement uses TRBV4-2 and TRBJ2-7; D possibly corresponds to TRBD2 (6 bases). Sequenced sample: CD8+CD57+ T cells sorted from PBMCs. As to subset: bead-enriched CD8+CD57+ effector memory T cells from SAA patients. The sequence was obtained from a human donor with aplastic anemia. As DNA, the CDR3 is TGTGCCAGCAGCCAAGGGACGGGGGAAGTCTACGAGCAGTACTTC. Translating it yields CASSQGTGEVYEQYF.